The 23 T cell receptor beta chains reported below all come from one sample, sequenced in a study of tumor and adjacent non-tumor tissue in lung cancer. This sample's RNA came from whole unsorted tissue. This non-tumor lung sample came from over 3 cm beyond the tumor edge. Three rounds of nested PCR, following a modified ARM-PCR protocol, produced the TCRbeta library. MiXCR, run by TCRdb on the multiplex PCR reads, gives a single entry per CDR3 protein. The repertoire holds tens of thousands of distinct CDR3 sequences, with roughly two thirds as singletons. The sequenced sample was distant non-tumor lung tissue. The receptors originated from a middle-aged woman with non-small cell lung cancer.

With regard to this clonotype: The conserved phenylalanine or tryptophan normally closing the CDR3 is absent here, so this likely arose from a read error. The chain is built from TRBV11-3 and TRBJ1-1; possibly TRBD1 for D (5 bases). Germline-derived CDR1 and CDR2 are SGHNT and YENEEA. The ends were cut back, 9 bases at V and 2 bases at J, with 13 bases in the middle. The CDR3 consists of 13 residues. This CDR3 is CASTLTANTEAFY. CDR3 DNA sequence: TGTGCCAGTACCCTGACAGCTAACACTGAAGCTTTCTAT.

Concerning this clonotype itself: The germline gene is not matched at one end of the junction; a read error may be the cause. V gene TRBV11-3 combines with J gene TRBJ2-1, with D perhaps TRBD1 or TRBD2 (5 bases each). The CDR3 covers 16 residues. Germline loops: CDR1 SGHNT, CDR2 YENEEA. CDR3 region: CASGEPGPAANNQQFF. As DNA, the CDR3 is TGTGCCAGCGGCGAACCGGGACCAGCGGCCAACAATCAGCAGTTCTTC.

To note about this clonotype: The junction does not match germline at one end; this may be a read error. The chain has TRBV11-3 and TRBJ2-3; D unresolved. The CDR3 runs 14 residues. Germline-derived CDR1 and CDR2 are SGHNT and YENEEA. The CDR3 reads CASSFWSLSDTKYF. For the CDR3, the DNA is TGTGCCAGCAGCTTCTGGAGTCTCTCAGATACGAAGTATTTT.

This clonotype showed up many times. The CDR3 loop is CASSEGFNEKLFF. In nucleotides, the CDR3 is TGTGCCAGCAGTGAGGGGTTTAATGAAAAACTGTTTTTT. The rearrangement joins TRBV28 to TRBJ1-4; TRBD1 is a possible D gene (5 bases). The V end lost 5 bases, the J end lost 4 bases, and 8 bases lay between the germline ends. This CDR3 comprises 13 residues. Germline loops: CDR1 MDHEN, CDR2 SYDVKM.

Of note for this clonotype: This likely comes from a read error, as the CDR3 has no conserved phenylalanine or tryptophan at its end. Here the CDR3 DNA reads TGCAGCGTTGGGGGTTTGGGGGGGGTTTCTTCTCACGAGCAGTACCTC. Residues: CSVGGLGGVSSHEQYL. This rearrangement joins TRBV29-1 to TRBJ2-7, with 7 bases matching TRBD2. This CDR3 is 16 amino acids long. CDR1 and CDR2 from the germline V gene are SQVTM and ANQGSEA. The V segment lost 4 bases and the J segment 5 bases; nucleotides outside the gene matches: 17.

This clonotype has more than one count but fewer than ten. A clone one base away is much larger, so this may be a read error. The CDR3 loop is CTSSLTSSTDTQYF. In DNA form, the CDR3 reads TGTACCAGCAGCTTAACTAGCAGCACAGATACGCAGTATTTT. The rearrangement joins TRBV5-5 to TRBJ2-3; D is possibly TRBD2 (6 bases). The CDR3 has 14 residues. Germline V gene lookup returns CDR1 SGHKS and CDR2 YYEKEE (reference sequence).

Here the CDR3 reads CSVPGALTRDRYGYTF. CDR3 DNA: TGCAGCGTTCCCGGTGCCCTTACACGGGATAGGTATGGCTACACCTTC. V usage is TRBV29-1 and J usage is TRBJ1-2; D ambiguous. Germline values: CDR1 SQVTM, CDR2 ANQGSEA. The V gene lost 5 bases and the J gene lost 5 bases, with 24 bases spanning the gap. The CDR3 loop spans 16 amino acids.

As regards this clonotype: At one end, the junction sequence differs from germline, possibly due to a read error. This rearrangement joins TRBV11-1 to TRBJ2-6, with D hard to call. The CDR3 is made up of 15 amino acids. Germline V CDR1 and CDR2: SGHAT, FQDESV (reference sequence). CDR3 bases: TGTGCCAGCAGCATAGAGTCCGTTAAGGTCAACGTCCCGACTTTC. Protein product: CASSIESVKVNVPTF.

This clonotype has a count of ten or more. The chain links TRBV5-1 to TRBJ2-2; TRBD2 matches at 7 bases. The CDR3 runs 15 residues. V was clipped by 6 bases and J by 0 bases; unmatched bases: 5. Germline values: CDR1 SGHRS, CDR2 YFSETQ. The CDR3 spells CASKKAGPNTGELFF. As DNA, the CDR3 is TGCGCCAGCAAAAAAGCGGGGCCGAACACCGGGGAGCTGTTTTTT. Variable domain in full (rest from reference TRBV5-1 and TRBJ2-2): KAGVTQTPRYLIKTRGQQVTLSCSPISGHRSVSWYQQTPGQGLQFLFEYFSETQRNKGNFPGRFSGRQFSNSRSEMNVSTLELGDSALYLCASKKAGPNTGELFFGEGSRLTVL.

As regards this clonotype: The junction shows a germline mismatch at one end, possibly a read error. The chain recombines TRBV20-1 with TRBJ1-6; D ambiguous. This CDR3 is built from 14 residues. Looked up from germline, CDR1 is DFQATT and CDR2 is SNEGSKA (reference sequence). CDR3 coding DNA: TGCAATGCTAGAGTGGAGCGGGATAATTCACCCCTCCACTTT. Translating it yields CNARVERDNSPLHF.

As regards this clonotype: The missing conserved phenylalanine or tryptophan at the end of this CDR3 makes a read error likely. J is TRBJ2-5 and V is TRBV11-2, with 8 bases aligning to TRBD1. With V trimmed by 6 bases and J by 1 base, 10 bases remained unmatched. Per the germline V gene, CDR1 is SGHAT and CDR2 is FQNNGV. The CDR3 totals 16 residues. CDR3 coding DNA: TGTGCCAGCAGTATACAGGGGGGCCGAGTCCAAGAGACCCAGTACCTC. Its protein is CASSIQGGRVQETQYL.

Details on this clonotype: A read error may account for a junction end that differs from germline. This chain uses TRBV12-3 or TRBV12-4 with TRBJ2-1; D may correspond to TRBD1 or TRBD2 (5 bases each). The CDR3 loop spans 15 amino acids. The CDR3 DNA sequence: TGTGCCAGCAGTTTCTGGGACCCAGCGGACAATGAGCAGTCCTTC. Translation gives CASSFWDPADNEQSF.

The rearrangement uses TRBV28 and TRBJ2-7; 8 nucleotides align to TRBD2. This CDR3 region has 14 residues. The germline V gene has CDR1 MDHEN and CDR2 SYDVKM. Unmatched junction bases numbered 12, after V lost 6 bases and J lost 8 bases. CDR3 region: CASSTKRGTTKQYF. The CDR3 nucleotides are TGTGCCAGCAGCACTAAGCGGGGGACCACTAAGCAGTACTTC.

For this clonotype: Mismatch with germline at one junction end may stem from a read error. The rearrangement links TRBV4-1 to TRBJ2-1, with D perhaps TRBD2 (7 bases). Germline V gene data show CDR1 as MGHRA and CDR2 as YSYEKL. The CDR3 contains 17 residues. The DNA for the CDR3 is TGCGCCAGCGGCCAAGGGGGGACAAGCGGGGCGTACAATGAGCAGTTCTTC. Translated, it gives CASGQGGTSGAYNEQFF.

The sample holds a few counts of this clonotype. One end of the junction fails to match germline, which may point to a read error. The chain recombines TRBV6-4 with TRBJ2-3; possibly TRBD1 for D (6 bases). Germline CDR1 is MRHNA and CDR2 is SNTAGT. The CDR3 runs to 15 residues. The CDR3 region has the DNA TGTGCCAACAGTGACTCCCCAGGGGACACAGATACGCAGTATTTT. Translated: CANSDSPGDTDTQYF.

Regarding this clonotype: The germline gene is not matched at one end of the junction; a read error may be the cause. V is TRBV12-3 or TRBV12-4 and J is TRBJ2-4, with D perhaps matching TRBD1 (6 bases). The CDR3 sequence is 17 residues long. The CDR3 is CARSFKSGVGAKNIQYF. CDR3 in DNA: TGTGCCAGGAGTTTTAAGTCAGGGGTCGGGGCCAAAAACATTCAGTACTTC.

This clonotype came up many times. V and J are TRBV21-1 and TRBJ1-1; TRBD1, as called in the table, went unchecked against the DNA. TRBV21-1 is annotated as a pseudogene. This CDR3 is 16 amino acids long. CDR3 protein: CASSHNIRGVNTEAFF. The CDR3 coding sequence is TGTGCCAGCAGCCACAATATCAGGGGGGTGAACACTGAAGCTTTCTTT.

Ten or more counts support this clonotype. The chain employs TRBV12-3 or TRBV12-4 and TRBJ2-1; 11 bases match TRBD2. CDR3 size: 14 residues. Trimming removed 2 bases from V and 15 bases from J; junction bases left unmatched: 9. The CDR3 nucleotides are TGTGCCAGCAGTTTACGTCCTAGCGGGGGGTACCTGTTCTTC. Protein product: CASSLRPSGGYLFF.

Concerning this clonotype itself: A read error may be the cause here, since a much bigger clone is one base away. This chain uses TRBV7-8 with TRBJ2-2, with a possible D match to TRBD1 (7 bases). This CDR3 spans 15 amino acids. The V gene's germline CDR1 is SGHVS and CDR2 FQNEAQ. The CDR3 nucleotides are TGTGCCAGCAGCTTAAGGCAGGGGGGAACCGGGAAGCTGTTTTTT. It is translated as CASSLRQGGTGKLFF.

About this clonotype: Germline is not matched at one junction end, which may reflect a read error. This chain uses TRBV6-5 with TRBJ1-1; TRBD1 might be the D (6 bases). CDR1 and CDR2 (germline): MNHEY, SVGAGI. The CDR3 is made up of 14 amino acids. The DNA for the CDR3 is TGTGCCAGCAGCAGCACGGGACGGGACACTGAAGTTTTCTTT. This sequence encodes CASSSTGRDTEVFF.

This clonotype was recorded at least ten times. CDR3 nucleotides: TGTGCCAGCAGCGACGGGACACTTAACTATGGCTACACCTTC. This encodes CASSDGTLNYGYTF. The gene calls are TRBV7-9 and TRBJ1-2; D may be TRBD1 (6 bases). The CDR3 consists of 14 residues. Trimming took 5 bases from V and 1 from J, leaving 11 bases between them. Germline V gives CDR1 SEHNR, CDR2 FQNEAQ (reference sequence).

This chain connects TRBV6-5 to TRBJ1-2; maybe TRBD1 (5 bases). Germline V gene data show CDR1 as MNHEY and CDR2 as SVGAGI. This CDR3 is built from 14 residues. V gave up 6 bases and J gave up 6 bases, with 17 bases separating them. The CDR3 DNA is TGTGCCAGCAGGGCCAGGACAAGGGGCGATGGCTACACCTTC. As protein: CASRARTRGDGYTF.

A remark on this clonotype: It may be a read error: a sequence one base away is much more abundant. This sequence joins TRBV29-1 and TRBJ2-7; D unresolved. Germline-derived CDR1 and CDR2 are SQVTM and ANQGSEA. The CDR3 spans 12 residues. The CDR3 DNA reads TGCAACGCGAAAGGGAACTCCTACGAGCAGTACTTC. Translated, it gives CNAKGNSYEQYF.